This TCR beta chain is from a study of early T cells in non-severe SARS-CoV-2 infection. Study-level background: Whole-blood bulk RNA, unsorted, was sequenced, and chains were unpaired.

Study-level results: Anti-spike CD8 responses were favored in VDJdb matching, and private and CD4 specificities were missed.

Individual cDNA molecules carried attached unique molecular identifiers. Via MiXCR, TCRdb re-called the 5' RACE reads, giving one row per CDR3 protein. This table has tens of thousands of distinct CDR3 sequences, 10% to 12% appearing once. Unmatched junction bases numbered 13, after V lost 6 bases and J lost 4 bases. This CDR3 contains 16 residues. Germline V lookup: CDR1 MNHNS, CDR2 SASEGT. This clonotype was found many times. Its specificity is not known. The starting material was whole blood, obtained at baseline. The V gene is TRBV6-1, the J gene TRBJ2-5; 8 bases fit TRBD1. The origin of this receptor is an adult who was a healthcare worker with PCR-confirmed SARS-CoV-2 infection or an uninfected control (not recorded which). CDR3 in amino acids: CASRILAGTGPETQYF. CDR3 bases: TGTGCCAGCAGAATCCTTGCCGGGACAGGTCCAGAGACCCAGTACTTC.